This is a list of T cell receptor beta chains from one sample in a study of metastatic and nonmetastatic thyroid tumors. TCRdb re-called the PCR reads with MiXCR. The data hold around 20,000 clones, with about 11% observed a single time. The sequencing input was blood. The receptor set was obtained from a female donor with papillary thyroid cancer or a benign thyroid nodule (not recorded which). Some clones in this sample may be carry-over from other donors' samples. Each CDR3 is given with its conserved first and last residue. D genes are given only for firm matches. Clone size is not always given. Where it is, it says once, few, many or a class for expanded clones.

d_gene,j_gene,v_gene,abundance,CDR3aa,CDR3nt
TRBD2,TRBJ2-7,TRBV7-8,NA,CASSLSGGLVYEQYF,TGTGCCAGCAGTCTCAGCGGGGGGTTAGTCTACGAGCAGTACTTC
TRBD1,TRBJ2-7,TRBV7-2,many,CASSLYGTGSYEQYF,TGTGCCAGCAGCTTATATGGGACAGGGTCCTACGAGCAGTACTTC
NA,TRBJ2-1,TRBV5-4,NA,CASSLSDGRAEQFF,TGTGCTAGCAGCTTATCGGACGGGAGAGCTGAGCAGTTCTTC
NA,TRBJ2-7,TRBV6-9,medium-sized,CASRYLTPGPPPYEQYF,TGTGCCAGCAGGTATCTTACCCCGGGACCCCCTCCCTACGAGCAGTACTTC
NA,TRBJ2-1,TRBV28,medium-sized,CASSLSRGNEQFF,TGTGCCAGCAGTTTATCTCGGGGAAATGAGCAGTTCTTC
NA,TRBJ1-2,TRBV19,many,CASSVTGNYGYTF,TGTGCCAGTAGTGTAACAGGGAACTATGGCTACACCTTC
TRBD2,TRBJ2-7,TRBV6-1,medium-sized,CAIILAEYYEQYF,TGTGCCATTATACTAGCGGAGTACTACGAGCAGTACTTC
TRBD1,TRBJ2-5,TRBV28,many,CASRPRDRGRRETQYF,TGTGCCAGCAGACCTCGGGACAGGGGGCGAAGAGAGACCCAGTACTTC
NA,TRBJ2-2,TRBV5-4,NA,CASSLPQGNTGELFF,TGTGCCAGCAGCTTACCACAGGGGAACACCGGGGAGCTGTTTTTT
NA,TRBJ2-7,TRBV29-1,NA,CSVPTGRYEQYF,TGCAGCGTCCCGACGGGACGCTACGAGCAGTACTTC
TRBD2,TRBJ2-1,TRBV20-1,many,CSAPIAGDYNEQFF,TGCAGTGCCCCGATAGCGGGAGACTACAATGAGCAGTTCTTC
NA,TRBJ2-3,TRBV14,few,CASSRRDGYTDTQYF,TGTGCCAGCAGCCGCCGGGACGGATACACAGATACGCAGTATTTT
NA,TRBJ2-2,TRBV28,NA,CASTAHVGETGELFF,TGTGCCAGCACTGCTCACGTGGGAGAAACCGGGGAGCTGTTTTTT
NA,TRBJ2-3,TRBV7-9,many,CASTSTDTDTQYF,TGTGCCAGCACCTCGACAGACACAGATACGCAGTATTTT
TRBD1,TRBJ2-7,TRBV28,medium-sized,CAAKGTGVGEQYF,TGTGCCGCTAAGGGGACAGGGGTCGGGGAGCAGTACTTC
NA,TRBJ2-2,TRBV4-3,many,CASSQAGPGTGELFF,TGCGCCAGCAGCCAAGCGGGCCCGGGGACCGGGGAGCTGTTTTTT
NA,TRBJ2-5,TRBV15,many,CATSRGGEARETQYF,TGTGCCACCAGCAGAGGGGGAGAGGCCAGGGAGACCCAGTACTTC
NA,TRBJ2-1,TRBV19,many,CASSMGGLYYNEQFF,TGTGCCAGTAGTATGGGAGGTCTATACTACAATGAGCAGTTCTTC
TRBD1,TRBJ2-7,TRBV10-2,medium-sized,CASSEYGTGAYEQYF,TGCGCCAGCAGTGAATACGGGACAGGGGCCTACGAGCAGTACTTC
NA,TRBJ1-1,TRBV10-2,few,CASSEWGRVETEAFF,TGCGCCAGCAGTGAGTGGGGGCGCGTAGAGACTGAAGCTTTCTTT
NA,TRBJ2-2,TRBV24-1,once,CATSGGGDRGITGELFF,TGTGCCACCAGCGGTGGTGGAGATAGGGGGATTACCGGGGAGCTGTTTTTT
NA,TRBJ2-1,TRBV10-1,medium-sized,CASSDVYNEQFF,TGCGCCAGCAGTGATGTTTACAATGAGCAGTTCTTC
NA,TRBJ2-6,TRBV4-3,NA,CASSQDAGAGVNVLTF,TGCGCCAGCAGCCAAGATGCCGGGGCCGGGGTCAACGTCCTTACTTTC
TRBD2,TRBJ2-7,TRBV25-1,many,CASSEGGGTSGRFSYEQYF,TGTGCCAGCAGTGAAGGAGGCGGGACTAGCGGGAGGTTCTCCTACGAGCAGTACTTC
TRBD1,TRBJ2-5,TRBV5-1,many,CASSLEVTGQETQYF,TGCGCCAGCAGCTTGGAAGTGACAGGGCAAGAGACCCAGTACTTC
NA,TRBJ1-2,TRBV5-4,many,CASSRSQEDYGYTF,TGTGCCAGCAGCAGGTCACAGGAGGACTATGGCTACACCTTC
NA,TRBJ1-5,TRBV28,NA,CASSLRRAISPQHF,TGTGCCAGCAGTTTGAGGAGGGCAATCAGCCCCCAGCATTTT
NA,TRBJ2-2,TRBV6-1,NA,CASSTGEGCGEMFF,TGTGCCAGCAGTACAGGGGAGGGTTGCGGGGAGATGTTTTTT
NA,TRBJ2-7,TRBV4-3,many,CASSQFGGSYEQYF,TGCGCCAGCAGCCAATTTGGGGGTTCCTACGAGCAGTACTTC
NA,TRBJ2-1,TRBV19,many,CASTDYNEQFF,TGTGCCAGTACGGATTACAATGAGCAGTTCTTC
NA,TRBJ2-3,TRBV20-1,many,CSARVWTASTDTQYF,TGCAGTGCTAGAGTGTGGACCGCGAGCACAGATACGCAGTATTTT
NA,TRBJ1-4,TRBV20-1,many,CSARVGYNEKLFF,TGCAGTGCTAGAGTGGGATATAATGAAAAACTGTTTTTT
NA,TRBJ2-5,TRBV7-3,many,CASSPRGPLETQYF,TGTGCCAGCAGCCCCCGTGGCCCGTTGGAGACCCAGTACTTC
NA,TRBJ2-7,TRBV11-3,many,CASSLTGTPGEQYF,TGTGCCAGCAGCCTGACCGGGACCCCGGGGGAGCAGTACTTC
NA,TRBJ1-1,TRBV6-2/TRBV6-3,many,CASSDSANTEAFF,TGTGCCAGCAGCGACAGCGCGAACACTGAAGCTTTCTTT
NA,TRBJ2-7,TRBV7-9,many,CASSSTLGPSEQYF,TGTGCCAGCAGCTCCACCCTGGGGCCCAGCGAGCAGTACTTC
NA,TRBJ2-1,TRBV7-3,NA,CASSLGASEQFF,TGTGCCAGCAGCTTAGGGGCATCTGAGCAGTTCTTC
TRBD2,TRBJ2-1,TRBV6-1,medium-sized,CACHADSGSNEQFF,TGTGCCTGCCACGCCGACAGCGGGAGCAATGAGCAGTTCTTC
TRBD1,TRBJ2-7,TRBV5-1,many,CASSRPGQGAGEQYF,TGCGCCAGCAGCAGGCCGGGACAGGGGGCGGGGGAGCAGTACTTC
NA,TRBJ1-5,TRBV6-2/TRBV6-3,medium-sized,CASSSYSNQPQHF,TGTGCCAGCAGTTCGTATAGCAATCAGCCCCAGCATTTT
TRBD1,TRBJ1-2,TRBV6-2/TRBV6-3,many,CASSYSPDRADGYTF,TGTGCCAGCAGTTACTCTCCTGACAGGGCCGACGGCTACACCTTC
NA,TRBJ1-2,TRBV19,many,CASSIRGSDYGYTF,TGTGCCAGTAGTATTCGGGGCAGTGACTATGGCTACACCTTC
TRBD2,TRBJ2-7,TRBV9,NA,CASSGRLAQTSEQYF,TGTGCCAGCAGCGGTCGACTAGCTCAGACCAGCGAGCAGTACTTC
NA,TRBJ1-4,TRBV6-2/TRBV6-3,many,CASSSGTHTNEKLFF,TGTGCCAGCAGCTCCGGGACCCATACTAATGAAAAACTGTTTTTT
TRBD1,TRBJ2-1,TRBV6-2/TRBV6-3,NA,CASSPQAGQGADEQFF,TGTGCCAGCAGCCCCCAGGCCGGACAGGGGGCAGATGAGCAGTTCTTC
NA,TRBJ2-1,TRBV24-1,many,CATSDRLLPNNEQFF,TGTGCCACCAGTGATCGCTTACTACCCAACAATGAGCAGTTCTTC
NA,TRBJ2-7,TRBV10-3,NA,CAISPGTSCSYEQYF,TGTGCCATCAGTCCAGGTACTTCTTGCTCCTACGAGCAGTACTTC
TRBD2,TRBJ2-1,TRBV6-4,medium-sized,CASSDIAGGDEQFF,TGTGCCAGCAGTGACATAGCGGGAGGGGACGAGCAGTTCTTC
NA,TRBJ1-4,TRBV6-1,many,CASGRGDEKLFF,TGTGCCAGCGGGAGGGGGGATGAAAAACTGTTTTTT
TRBD1,TRBJ2-7,TRBV27,medium-sized,CASSGDSTYEQYF,TGTGCCAGCAGTGGGGACAGCACCTACGAGCAGTACTTC
NA,TRBJ2-5,TRBV27,many,CASSFRGAGLGETQYF,TGTGCCAGCAGTTTCCGGGGAGCGGGTCTGGGGGAGACCCAGTACTTC
NA,TRBJ2-2,TRBV28,medium-sized,CASSSGLPTGELFF,TGTGCCAGCAGTTCTGGGTTGCCAACCGGGGAGCTGTTTTTT
TRBD1,TRBJ2-7,TRBV9,many,CASSTGEGGYEQYF,TGTGCCAGCAGCACAGGGGAAGGCGGTTACGAGCAGTACTTC
TRBD2,TRBJ2-3,TRBV12-3/TRBV12-4,many,CASSLEREGSRTDTQYF,TGTGCCAGCAGTTTAGAGCGGGAGGGGTCACGCACAGATACGCAGTATTTT